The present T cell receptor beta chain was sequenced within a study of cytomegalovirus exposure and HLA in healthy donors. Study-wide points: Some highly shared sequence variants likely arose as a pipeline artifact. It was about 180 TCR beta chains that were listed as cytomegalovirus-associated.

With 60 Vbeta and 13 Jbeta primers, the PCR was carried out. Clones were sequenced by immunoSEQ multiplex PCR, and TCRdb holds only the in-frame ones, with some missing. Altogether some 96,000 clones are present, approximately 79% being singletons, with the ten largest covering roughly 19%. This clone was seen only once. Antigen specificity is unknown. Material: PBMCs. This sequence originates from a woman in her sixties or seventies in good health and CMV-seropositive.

The CDR3 coding sequence is TGTGCCAGCAGCTTAGGCACTCAAGAGACCCAGTACTTC. Amino acids: CASSLGTQETQYF. The chain combines TRBV11-1 with TRBJ2-5; no firm D call. Germline V gene data show CDR1 as SGHAT and CDR2 as FQDESV (reference sequence). V was cut by 1 base and J by 2 bases, with 5 bases left in between. The CDR3 has 13 amino acids.